The 30 T cell receptor beta chains presented below share a single source sample, sequenced in a study of cytomegalovirus exposure and HLA in healthy donors. PCR primers comprised 60 Vbeta and 13 Jbeta primers. The assay was immunoSEQ multiplex PCR, and TCRdb's table has in-frame clones only and misses some. The sample consists of a few hundred thousand clones, about 80% of them appearing once. Source material: PBMCs. Every receptor here comes from a girl aged 2 to 10 in good health and CMV-seronegative.

The chain couples TRBV7-8 to TRBJ2-7, with D unclear. V was clipped by 6 bases and J by 0 bases, with 15 bases between them. The germline V gene has CDR1 SGHVS and CDR2 FQNEAQ. This CDR3 spans 15 amino acids. CDR3 in amino acids: CASRSYRGPSYEQYF. For the CDR3, the DNA is TGTGCCAGCAGATCCTACCGTGGGCCCTCCTACGAGCAGTACTTC.

This rearrangement joins TRBV7-8 to TRBJ2-5; TRBD1 matches at 7 bases. The CDR3 is 15 amino acids. The V gene's germline CDR1 is SGHVS and CDR2 FQNEAQ. The trim removed 5 bases at V and 1 base at J, leaving 7 bases unmatched. CDR3 loop: CASSARDRLQETQYF. For the CDR3, the DNA is TGTGCCAGCAGCGCCCGGGACAGACTCCAAGAGACCCAGTACTTC.

The chain joins TRBV9 to TRBJ2-5; 7 nucleotides agree with TRBD2. The germline V gene has CDR1 SGDLS and CDR2 YYNGEE. The CDR3 totals 14 residues. The V segment lost 4 bases and the J segment 5 bases; nucleotides outside the gene matches: 8. CDR3: CASSPRVSGETQYF. The CDR3 DNA sequence: TGTGCCAGCAGCCCCCGTGTTAGCGGGGAGACCCAGTACTTC.

This rearrangement joins TRBV2 to TRBJ2-3; 11 bases match TRBD2. This CDR3 is 17 amino acids long. J lost 2 bases, V lost 6 bases, and 10 bases had no gene match. Germline loops: CDR1 SNHLY, CDR2 FYNNEI. This chain's CDR3 is CASRRTGTSGTTDTQYF. The CDR3 DNA sequence: TGTGCCAGCAGGCGGACCGGGACTAGCGGTACCACAGATACGCAGTATTTT.

The chain couples TRBV13 to TRBJ1-3; no clear D. Germline CDR1 is PRHDT and CDR2 is FYEKMQ (reference sequence). This CDR3 has 14 amino acids. The V gene lost 5 bases and the J gene lost 6 bases, with 14 bases spanning the gap. This CDR3 reads CASSPRGLENTIYF. The DNA for the CDR3 is TGTGCCAGCAGCCCTCGGGGTTTGGAAAACACCATATATTTT.

This chain joins TRBV5-4 and TRBJ2-7; TRBD2 aligns across 12 bases. Germline lookup yields CDR1 SGHNT and CDR2 YYREEE (reference sequence). V trimming: 3 bases; J trimming: 5 bases; junction bases outside the gene matches: 6. CDR3 length: 15 residues. The CDR3 is CASSSGLAGWDEQYF. The CDR3 bases are TGTGCCAGCAGCTCTGGACTAGCGGGGTGGGACGAGCAGTACTTC.

The CDR3: CASSLTHNEQFF. The CDR3 coding sequence is TGTGCCAGCAGCTTAACACACAATGAGCAGTTCTTC. This sequence joins TRBV7-2 and TRBJ2-1; D remains unclear. Germline V lookup: CDR1 SGHTA, CDR2 FQGNSA. The CDR3 has 12 amino acids. Trimming removed 2 bases at V and 5 bases at J, with 4 bases between. Based on the CDR3 plus reference TRBV7-2 and TRBJ2-1, the full variable domain is GAGVSQSPSNKVTEKGKDVELRCDPISGHTALYWYRQSLGQGLEFLIYFQGNSAPDKSGLPSDRFSAERTGGSVSTLTIQRTQQEDSAVYLCASSLTHNEQFFGPGTRLTVL.

The chain uses TRBV30 and TRBJ1-1, with no clear D. This CDR3 region has 13 residues. From germline, CDR1 is GTSNPN and CDR2 SVGIG (reference sequence). The V gene lost 0 bases and the J gene lost 11 bases, with 16 bases spanning the gap. The CDR3 DNA reads TGTGCCTGGAGTGTAGGAGGAACCGAGACGGCTTTCTTT. It is translated as CAWSVGGTETAFF.

This chain joins TRBV7-8 and TRBJ2-7; D possibly matches TRBD1 or TRBD2 (6 bases each). Germline CDR1 and CDR2: SGHVS and FQNEAQ. V was trimmed by 5 bases and J by 3 bases, leaving 14 bases between them. There are 14 residues in the CDR3. The CDR3 nucleotides are TGTGCCAGCAGCCTAGGGGGGCAGGACTACGAGCAGTACTTC. As protein: CASSLGGQDYEQYF.

This chain joins TRBV7-8 and TRBJ2-2, with TRBD1 matching 8 bases. Germline-derived CDR1 and CDR2 are SGHVS and FQNEAQ. The CDR3 covers 14 residues. Germline trimming cut 5 bases from V and 4 bases from J; bases unmatched to any gene: 3. The CDR3 reads CASSHRGFTGELFF. The CDR3 DNA is TGTGCCAGCAGCCACAGGGGGTTCACCGGGGAGCTGTTTTTT.

The gene calls are TRBV4-1 and TRBJ2-1; 11 bases agree with TRBD2. Germline V lookup: CDR1 MGHRA, CDR2 YSYEKL. V was clipped by 0 bases and J by 6 bases; unmatched bases: 13. The CDR3 spans 19 residues. CDR3 residues: CASSQDGPRGTSGLNEQFF. Here the CDR3 DNA reads TGCGCCAGCAGCCAAGACGGCCCCCGGGGGACTAGCGGCCTCAATGAGCAGTTCTTC.

The chain is built from TRBV7-9 and TRBJ1-3, with D possibly being TRBD1 (6 bases). CDR3 length: 14 residues. Trimming left V 9 bases short and J 0 bases short, with 12 bases between. The germline V gene encodes CDR1 SEHNR and CDR2 FQNEAQ (reference sequence). The CDR3 DNA reads as TGTGCCAGTTCCGACAGGCCCTCTGGAAACACCATATATTTT. Protein: CASSDRPSGNTIYF. Based on the CDR3 plus reference TRBV7-9 and TRBJ1-3, the full variable domain is DTGVSQNPRHKITKRGQNVTFRCDPISEHNRLYWYRQTLGQGPEFLTYFQNEAQLEKSRLLSDRFSAERPKGSFSTLEIQRTEQGDSAMYLCASSDRPSGNTIYFGEGSWLTVV.

This clone turned up a few times. The rearrangement links TRBV10-3 to TRBJ2-5, with 7 bases fitting TRBD1. Judging by the DNA end, TRBJ2-7 fits better; the J call may be wrong. Germline V gene sequence: CDR1 ENHRY, CDR2 SYGVKD. The CDR3 is 13 residues long. CDR3 sequence (DNA): TGTGCCATCAAACCGGGACAGTCCTACGAGCAGTACTTC. Its translation is CAIKPGQSYEQYF.

The chain carries TRBV27 and TRBJ2-1; D might be TRBD1 (7 bases). The CDR3 has 15 residues. With 5 bases removed from V and 8 bases from J, the gap between germline ends came to 19 bases. Germline CDR1 and CDR2: MNHEY and SMNVEV (reference sequence). CDR3 region: CASSPSGGTWDEQFF. The CDR3 DNA is TGTGCCAGCAGTCCCTCAGGGGGGACTTGGGATGAGCAGTTCTTC.

The rearrangement links TRBV2 to TRBJ2-2, with D tentatively TRBD2 (5 bases). The CDR3 totals 13 residues. V was shortened by 7 bases and J by 7 bases, with 13 bases between the two germline ends. Germline assignment: CDR1 SNHLY and CDR2 FYNNEI. The CDR3 sequence is CASTGWWDGELFF. The CDR3 DNA sequence: TGTGCCAGCACGGGGTGGTGGGACGGGGAGCTGTTTTTT.

V is TRBV27 and J is TRBJ2-3; 7 bases fit TRBD2. The germline V gene has CDR1 MNHEY and CDR2 SMNVEV (reference sequence). J was trimmed by 2 bases and V by 6 bases; bases with no gene match: 11. The CDR3 extends over 16 amino acids. DNA of the CDR3: TGTGCCAGCAGCCTCCGAGGGAGCGGGAACACAGATACGCAGTATTTT. Protein sequence: CASSLRGSGNTDTQYF.

The V call is TRBV28, the J call TRBJ2-6; no definite D call. The CDR3 spans 15 residues. The V and J ends lost 0 bases and 0 bases respectively, with 3 bases between them. Germline V gene lookup returns CDR1 MDHEN and CDR2 SYDVKM. CDR3: CASSLWSSGANVLTF. CDR3 sequence (DNA): TGTGCCAGCAGTTTATGGAGCTCTGGGGCCAACGTCCTGACTTTC.

This chain uses TRBV6-5 with TRBJ2-1, with 7 bases identical to TRBD2. V shed 5 bases, J shed 2 bases, and the junction held 6 bases outside the gene matches. The CDR3 spans 15 residues. Germline V gene lookup returns CDR1 MNHEY and CDR2 SVGAGI. The DNA of the CDR3 is TGTGCCAGCAGTCCCGGGACTACCCCCTACAATGAGCAGTTCTTC. Translating gives CASSPGTTPYNEQFF.

This chain links TRBV19 with TRBJ2-7, with TRBD1 matching 8 bases. Germline V gene data show CDR1 as LNHDA and CDR2 as SQIVND (reference sequence). Germline trimming cut 5 bases from V and 4 bases from J; bases unmatched to any gene: 7. The CDR3 is made up of 14 amino acids. The CDR3 bases are TGTGCCAGTAGTGTCGGACAGGGCAAATACGAGCAGTACTTC. As protein: CASSVGQGKYEQYF.

The chain recombines TRBV28 with TRBJ1-2; no reliable D call. Germline CDR1 and CDR2: MDHEN and SYDVKM. The ends were cut back, 6 bases at V and 7 bases at J, with 15 bases in the middle. The CDR3 is 13 amino acids. This CDR3 reads CASSLSSSLGYTF. For the CDR3, the DNA is TGTGCCAGCAGCCTTTCTTCTTCCCTTGGCTACACCTTC.

The CDR3 nucleotides are TGCAGTGCTAGACTATACAATGAGCAGTTCTTC. Protein product: CSARLYNEQFF. This chain joins TRBV20-1 and TRBJ2-1; D gene ambiguous. V shed 2 bases and J shed 4 bases, with 3 bases lying between them. CDR1 DFQATT and CDR2 SNEGSKA come from the germline V gene (reference sequence). This CDR3 spans 11 amino acids.

This clone was observed once. The rearrangement links TRBV28 to TRBJ2-5; 7 bases fit TRBD2. The CDR3 is made up of 14 amino acids. Trimming cost V 4 bases and J 2 bases; bases outside gene matches: 4. The germline gives CDR1 MDHEN, CDR2 SYDVKM. The CDR3 is CASSSSGGQETQYF. The CDR3, as DNA: TGTGCCAGCAGTTCTAGCGGAGGGCAAGAGACCCAGTACTTC.

The chain is built from TRBV4-1 and TRBJ1-2; D is unclear. V lost 0 bases and J lost 10, with 18 bases in between. Per germline, CDR1 MGHRA and CDR2 YSYEKL. CDR3 length: 15 amino acids. CDR3 in amino acids: CASSQDQPGGNDYTF. DNA for the CDR3: TGCGCCAGCAGCCAAGATCAGCCAGGAGGCAACGACTACACCTTC.

The chain employs TRBV5-5 and TRBJ2-1; TRBD1 matches 9 bases. This CDR3 is 14 amino acids long. Germline CDR1 is SGHKS and CDR2 is YYEKEE (reference sequence). V gave up 7 bases and J gave up 8 bases; unmatched junction bases: 10. Written as DNA, the CDR3 is TGTGCCAGCTTTCTGACAGGGGGTTTGGATGAGCAGTTCTTC. This gives the protein CASFLTGGLDEQFF.

The chain uses TRBV10-2 and TRBJ2-3, with 11 bases identical to TRBD2. Germline V gene lookup returns CDR1 WSHSY and CDR2 SAAADI. The CDR3 contains 15 residues. The V and J ends lost 5 bases and 4 bases, in that order; junction bases with no gene match: 5. The CDR3: CASSLTSGEADTQYF. The CDR3 nucleotides are TGCGCCAGCAGTCTGACTAGCGGGGAGGCAGATACGCAGTATTTT.

This chain joins TRBV18 and TRBJ1-1; possible D gene TRBD1, 5 bases. There are 14 residues in the CDR3. CDR1 KGHSH and CDR2 LQKENI come from the germline V gene. The ends were cut back, 3 bases at V and 4 bases at J, with 12 bases in the middle. The CDR3 loop is CASSPPGGITEAFF. Here the CDR3 DNA reads TGTGCCAGCTCACCCCCCGGGGGTATCACTGAAGCTTTCTTT.

This chain uses TRBV28 with TRBJ1-3, with D tentatively TRBD1 (6 bases). Looked up from germline, CDR1 is MDHEN and CDR2 is SYDVKM. The germline V and J ends were trimmed by 8 bases and 6 bases, with 17 bases remaining between them. The CDR3 runs to 14 residues. The CDR3 sequence is CASLQGAPLNTIYF. For the CDR3, the DNA is TGTGCCAGCCTACAGGGAGCTCCTCTAAACACCATATATTTT.

For this clone: At one end the junction does not follow the germline gene, possibly because of a read error. This sample also contains other DNA sequences that code for the same CDR3. The chain employs TRBV12-5 and TRBJ2-7; TRBD1 is a possible D gene (6 bases). The CDR3 is made up of 16 amino acids. Germline V gives CDR1 LGHNT, CDR2 FRNRAP. CDR3 amino acids: CASGLVPRGSSYEQYF. Here the CDR3 DNA reads TGCGCTAGTGGTTTGGTACCAAGGGGGAGCTCCTACGAGCAGTACTTC. The variable domain in full, with the rest retrieved from reference TRBV12-5 and TRBJ2-7, is DARVTQTPRHKVTEMGQEVTMRCQPILGHNTVFWYRQTMMQGLELLAYFRNRAPLDDSGMPKDRFSAEMPDATLATLKIQPSEPRDSAVYFCASGLVPRGSSYEQYFGPGTRLTVT.

The V call is TRBV5-1, the J call TRBJ2-5; 8 nucleotides line up with TRBD2. The tail of the sequence fits TRBJ2-7 better, so the J call may be wrong. CDR3 length: 18 amino acids. CDR1 is SGHRS and CDR2 is YFSETQ in the germline V gene. Here the CDR3 DNA reads TGCGCCAGCAGCTTGTTTGCCAAGAGAGCGGGGGATGGCTACGAGCAGTACTTC. Protein: CASSLFAKRAGDGYEQYF.

J is TRBJ1-2 and V is TRBV2; a weak D match, TRBD1 (6 bases). V was shortened by 6 bases and J by 8 bases, with 22 bases between the two germline ends. This CDR3 is built from 15 residues. Germline V gene data show CDR1 as SNHLY and CDR2 as FYNNEI. Here the CDR3 DNA reads TGTGCCAGCAGGAATTACAGGGAACCTCCCTACGGCTACACCTTC. The encoded protein is CASRNYREPPYGYTF. The full variable domain, its missing parts supplied by reference TRBV2 and TRBJ1-2, is EPEVTQTPSHQVTQMGQEVILRCVPISNHLYFYWYRQILGQKVEFLVSFYNNEISEKSEIFDDQFSVERPDGSNFTLKIRSTKLEDSAMYFCASRNYREPPYGYTFGSGTRLTVV.